This TCR beta chain originates from a study of blood T cell repertoires in COVID-19. The CDR3 is 17 amino acids. Germline CDR1 is SGHAT and CDR2 is FQNNGV. Trimming left V 5 bases short and J 3 bases short, with 20 bases between. The assay was immunoSEQ multiplex PCR, and TCRdb's table has in-frame clones only and misses some. The table has 140,000 to 150,000 clones, more than 80% seen once; the top ten hold 4.8%. This TCR was sampled from a human donor in a cohort sampled during active COVID-19. The sequencing sample was made of peripheral blood. The V call is TRBV11-2, the J call TRBJ2-4, with a tentative D call TRBD2 (6 bases). The CDR3: CASSPIVPLGGKNIQYF. In DNA form, the CDR3 reads TGTGCCAGCAGCCCCATAGTGCCTCTGGGAGGCAAAAACATTCAGTACTTC.